The 26 T cell receptor beta chains below were found in one sample sequenced in a study of blood T cell repertoires in COVID-19. This table comes from immunoSEQ multiplex PCR, and its TCRdb copy is limited to in-frame clones, with some not included. The table lists about 300,000 clones, 80% to 95% of them singletons. What was sequenced was peripheral blood. All receptors derive from a woman under 40 with COVID-19, enrolled during active disease.

The J gene is TRBJ2-1, the V gene TRBV6-4; 13 bases line up with TRBD2. The V gene's germline CDR1 is MRHNA and CDR2 SNTAGT. This CDR3 has 14 residues. V gave up 0 bases and J gave up 11 bases; unmatched junction bases: 1. The CDR3 sequence: CASSDSGTSGKQFF. CDR3 nucleotide sequence: TGTGCCAGCAGTGACTCGGGGACTAGCGGGAAGCAGTTCTTC.

The rearrangement joins TRBV19 to TRBJ2-5; a weak D match, TRBD2 (5 bases). The CDR3 covers 15 residues. The germline CDR1 and CDR2 sequences are LNHDA and SQIVND (reference sequence). The ends were cut back, 3 bases at V and 3 bases at J, with 14 bases in the middle. CDR3 amino acids: CASSMVGERKETQYF. The CDR3 bases are TGTGCCAGTAGTATGGTGGGAGAACGTAAAGAGACCCAGTACTTC.

The chain employs TRBV9 and TRBJ2-3; 10 positions agree with TRBD2. CDR1 is SGDLS and CDR2 is YYNGEE in the germline V gene. The CDR3 spans 17 residues. V shed 0 bases and J 2 bases; nucleotides not matched to a gene: 6. This CDR3 is CASSVAALAGATDTQYF. CDR3 DNA sequence: TGTGCCAGCAGCGTAGCGGCCCTAGCGGGAGCCACAGATACGCAGTATTTT.

The V gene is TRBV12-3 or TRBV12-4, the J gene TRBJ2-5; D gene unclear. V was clipped by 6 bases and J by 5 bases, with 10 bases between them. The CDR3 spans 12 residues. The CDR3: CASSGVAETQYF. The CDR3 DNA follows: TGTGCCAGCAGCGGAGTGGCCGAGACCCAGTACTTC.

This clone was seen a handful of times. This rearrangement joins TRBV5-4 to TRBJ2-5, with D possibly TRBD2 on 5 matching bases. From germline, CDR1 is SGHNT and CDR2 YYREEE (reference sequence). Trimming left V 4 bases short and J 1 base short, with 11 bases between. This CDR3 region has 14 residues. CDR3 region: CASSRDYIQETQYF. The CDR3 DNA is TGTGCCAGCAGCAGAGACTACATCCAAGAGACCCAGTACTTC.

The chain couples TRBV30 to TRBJ2-7; 11 nucleotides line up with TRBD2. V lost 5 bases to trimming and J lost 6 bases; unmatched junction nucleotides: 6. This CDR3 comprises 13 residues. Germline-derived CDR1 and CDR2 are GTSNPN and SVGIG (reference sequence). CDR3 nucleotides: TGTGCCTGGGTCATAGCGGGAGGGCGCGAGCAGTACTTC. Its translation: CAWVIAGGREQYF.

The V gene is TRBV28, the J gene TRBJ2-7; 8 bases map to TRBD2. After removal of 2 bases from V and 6 bases from J, the junction contained 9 bases not matched to a gene. The CDR3 loop spans 15 amino acids. Germline lookup yields CDR1 MDHEN and CDR2 SYDVKM. Here the CDR3 reads CASSLQRSGSFEQYF. CDR3 in DNA: TGTGCCAGCAGTTTACAGCGCAGCGGGAGTTTCGAGCAGTACTTC.

The DNA for the CDR3 is TGTGCCAGTAGTATCCAAAACGGGCCCCAGCATTTT. Protein sequence: CASSIQNGPQHF. The chain uses TRBV19 and TRBJ1-5; the D is unclear. The germline V and J ends were trimmed by 3 bases and 9 bases, with 9 bases remaining between them. The CDR3 length is 12 residues. Germline CDR1 reads LNHDA; CDR2 reads SQIVND (reference sequence).

This sequence joins TRBV15 and TRBJ2-2, with 7 bases identical to TRBD1. The CDR3 runs to 15 residues. J lost 2 bases, V lost 5 bases, and 5 bases had no gene match. Germline V gene sequence: CDR1 LNHNV, CDR2 YYDKDF (reference sequence). The CDR3 bases are TGTGCCACCAGCTGGGACAGAATAAACACCGGGGAGCTGTTTTTT. Its translation: CATSWDRINTGELFF.

This clone occurred once. This chain uses TRBV3-1 (or the pseudogene TRBV3-2) with TRBJ2-1; a weak D match, TRBD1 (6 bases). The V and J ends lost 6 bases and 8 bases respectively, with 11 bases between them. The CDR3 sequence is 12 residues long. Germline CDR1 and CDR2: LGHDT and YNNKEL (reference sequence). In DNA, the CDR3 is TGTGCCAGCAGGGACAGCCGGCATGAGCAGTTCTTC. Its protein product is CASRDSRHEQFF.

V and J are TRBV5-8 and TRBJ1-2, with a possible D match to TRBD1 (5 bases). The CDR3 contains 13 residues. Deletions cut 2 bases from V and 2 bases from J, with 7 bases between. The germline V gene encodes CDR1 SGHTS and CDR2 YDEGEE. The CDR3: CASSFGGNYGYTF. The CDR3 DNA reads as TGTGCCAGCAGCTTCGGGGGGAACTATGGCTACACCTTC.

This chain links TRBV5-1 with TRBJ2-5; tentatively, D is TRBD2 (6 bases). Germline CDR1 reads SGHRS; CDR2 reads YFSETQ. The CDR3 covers 13 residues. Trimming removed 2 bases from V and 5 bases from J, with 10 bases in between. CDR3 sequence: CASSFSGVETQYF. In DNA, the CDR3 is TGCGCCAGCAGCTTTAGCGGCGTGGAGACCCAGTACTTC.

The DNA for the CDR3 is TGTGCCAGTAAGGGGCGGTTCAATCAGCCCCAGCATTTT. Its translation: CASKGRFNQPQHF. This sequence joins TRBV19 and TRBJ1-5, with D possibly matching TRBD1 (5 bases). With 7 bases removed from V and 3 bases from J, the gap between germline ends came to 10 bases. The CDR3 has 13 residues. Germline V gives CDR1 LNHDA, CDR2 SQIVND (reference sequence).

The genes are TRBV28 and TRBJ1-4; D unresolved. V was pared by 4 bases and J by 5 bases, with 17 bases between. The germline V gene has CDR1 MDHEN and CDR2 SYDVKM. The CDR3 totals 16 residues. CDR3: CASSSAGNDYNEKLFF. For the CDR3, the DNA is TGTGCCAGCAGTTCTGCCGGGAACGACTACAATGAAAAACTGTTTTTT. Based on the CDR3 plus reference TRBV28 and TRBJ1-4, the full variable domain is DVKVTQSSRYLVKRTGEKVFLECVQDMDHENMFWYRQDPGLGLRLIYFSYDVKMKEKGDIPEGYSVSREKKERFSLILESASTNQTSMYLCASSSAGNDYNEKLFFGSGTQLSVL.

The chain uses TRBV6-5 and TRBJ1-6; D not certain. Germline loops: CDR1 MNHEY, CDR2 SVGAGI. Trimming left V 6 bases short and J 7 bases short, with 10 bases between. The CDR3 extends over 13 amino acids. The CDR3 spells CASRRSGNSPLHF. In DNA, the CDR3 is TGTGCCAGCAGGAGGTCCGGAAATTCACCCCTCCACTTT.

The chain recombines TRBV11-2 with TRBJ1-1; 10 positions match TRBD1. Unmatched junction bases numbered 6, after V lost 0 bases and J lost 11 bases. Germline V CDR1 and CDR2: SGHAT, FQNNGV. There are 14 residues in the CDR3. DNA of the CDR3: TGTGCCAGCAGCTTAGACCCGACAGGGGGCTCGGCTTTCTTT. Amino acid sequence: CASSLDPTGGSAFF.

This clone occurred once. V gene TRBV7-9 combines with J gene TRBJ2-1; 10 bases match TRBD2. The V and J ends lost 5 bases and 4 bases, in that order; junction bases with no gene match: 8. This CDR3 is 16 amino acids long. Looked up from germline, CDR1 is SEHNR and CDR2 is FQNEAQ (reference sequence). In DNA, the CDR3 is TGTGCCAGCAGCGTCGGGGGAGCGGGAGGGTACAATGAGCAGTTCTTC. Amino acids: CASSVGGAGGYNEQFF.

The chain joins TRBV7-2 to TRBJ2-5, with 8 positions matching TRBD1. CDR3 length: 16 residues. Germline CDR1 is SGHTA and CDR2 is FQGNSA. V was clipped by 1 base and J by 0 bases; unmatched bases: 4. In nucleotides, the CDR3 is TGTGCCAGCAGCTTAGGCAGGGGGCCTTACCAAGAGACCCAGTACTTC. It codes for CASSLGRGPYQETQYF.

The DNA of the CDR3 is TGCAGTGCTAGAGACTCGGGCTACACCTTC. Amino acid sequence: CSARDSGYTF. The chain joins TRBV20-1 to TRBJ1-2; D uncertain. Germline CDR1 DFQATT, CDR2 SNEGSKA (reference sequence). V was pared by 0 bases and J by 8 bases, with 4 bases between. The CDR3 is made up of 10 amino acids.

In the case of this clone: Other DNA sequences within the sample encode an identical CDR3. The chain uses TRBV7-9 and TRBJ1-1; the D is unclear. The CDR3 contains 13 residues. From germline, CDR1 is SEHNR and CDR2 FQNEAQ (reference sequence). V lost 1 base and J lost 0, with 3 bases in between. Here the CDR3 reads CASSLVLNTEAFF. CDR3 bases: TGTGCCAGCAGCTTAGTCTTGAACACTGAAGCTTTCTTT.

The chain carries TRBV7-3 and TRBJ1-1; D ambiguous. Germline V CDR1 and CDR2: SGHTA, FQGTGA. This CDR3 contains 15 residues. The ends were cut back, 2 bases at V and 3 bases at J, with 13 bases in the middle. The CDR3 DNA follows: TGTGCCAGCAGCTTAGAACCCGGGAGGGACACTGAAGCTTTCTTT. Residues: CASSLEPGRDTEAFF.

The chain carries TRBV5-1 and TRBJ1-1; D ambiguous. The germline gives CDR1 SGHRS, CDR2 YFSETQ. The CDR3 spans 17 residues. V lost 3 bases and J lost 1, with 19 bases in between. CDR3 region: CASSSGVGVPGNTEAFF. CDR3 DNA: TGCGCCAGCAGCTCCGGAGTGGGAGTCCCAGGGAACACTGAAGCTTTCTTT.

The chain combines TRBV20-1 with TRBJ2-7; 9 nucleotides match TRBD1. The CDR3 is 12 residues long. Germline CDR1 DFQATT, CDR2 SNEGSKA (reference sequence). The J segment lost 7 bases and the V segment lost 3 bases, leaving 4 bases of the junction unmatched. The CDR3 bases are TGCAGTGCTAGTCCGGACAGGGGTGAGCAGTACTTC. It codes for CSASPDRGEQYF.

This chain links TRBV20-1 with TRBJ2-7; D is unclear. The CDR3 loop spans 11 amino acids. V lost 2 bases and J lost 7, with 9 bases in between. Germline V gives CDR1 DFQATT, CDR2 SNEGSKA (reference sequence). Here the CDR3 reads CSARLAQEQYF. The CDR3 DNA is TGCAGTGCTAGACTTGCTCAGGAGCAGTACTTC.

This clone was counted between two and nine times. V gene TRBV5-6 combines with J gene TRBJ2-2; possibly TRBD2 for D (5 bases). Germline V lookup: CDR1 SGHDT, CDR2 YYEEEE. The CDR3 has 16 amino acids. The ends were cut back, 6 bases at V and 6 bases at J, with 21 bases in the middle. The CDR3 loop reads CASNFLTYRGAGELFF. The CDR3, as DNA: TGTGCCAGCAACTTTTTAACGTATCGGGGAGCCGGGGAGCTGTTTTTT. The full variable domain, completed using reference TRBV5-6 and TRBJ2-2, is DAGVTQSPTHLIKTRGQQVTLRCSPKSGHDTVSWYQQALGQGPQFIFQYYEEEERQRGNFPDRFSGHQFPNYSSELNVNALLLGDSALYLCASNFLTYRGAGELFFGEGSRLTVL.

The chain is built from TRBV6-1 and TRBJ1-5; D gene unclear. V was pared by 0 bases and J by 5 bases, with 8 bases between. CDR3 length: 14 residues. Germline CDR1 MNHNS, CDR2 SASEGT. The chain's CDR3 is CASSEAGQDQPQHF. The CDR3 region has the DNA TGTGCCAGCAGTGAAGCGGGCCAAGATCAGCCCCAGCATTTT.